The 15 T cell receptor beta chains in this list originate from one sample, sequenced in a study of T cell changes during pregnancy in multiple sclerosis. Assay: immunoSEQ multiplex PCR; the TCRdb copy retains only in-frame clones and omits some. Here the sample spans just over 40,000 clones, roughly 87% being singletons. The sample here was CD4+ T cells from peripheral blood mononuclear cells, taken in the first trimester of pregnancy. The origin of the receptors is a female donor with multiple sclerosis, enrolled in a pregnancy study.

The chain carries TRBV19 and TRBJ1-2; 7 nucleotides align to TRBD1. Unmatched junction bases numbered 9, after V lost 7 bases and J lost 4 bases. Germline V gene lookup returns CDR1 LNHDA and CDR2 SQIVND (reference sequence). The CDR3 loop spans 14 amino acids. Written as DNA, the CDR3 is TGTGCCAGTACTCTACGGGACAGACCCTATGGCTACACCTTC. Translating it yields CASTLRDRPYGYTF.

V gene TRBV6-1 combines with J gene TRBJ1-2; D is unclear. CDR3 length: 13 amino acids. Trimming left V 6 bases short and J 1 base short, with 9 bases between. CDR1 is MNHNS, CDR2 SASEGT, per germline. The CDR3 here is CASSVGSNYGYTF. CDR3 in DNA: TGTGCCAGCAGCGTAGGGAGTAACTATGGCTACACCTTC.

This clone was recorded once. The chain has TRBV12-5 and TRBJ2-1; TRBD1 might be the D (8 bases). Trimming left V 1 base short and J 3 bases short, with 28 bases between. Germline CDR1 and CDR2: LGHNT and FRNRAP. CDR3 length equals 21 residues. The CDR3 spells CASGLGPQGARWASGYNEQFF. CDR3 sequence (DNA): TGTGCTAGTGGTTTGGGACCCCAGGGGGCCCGGTGGGCTAGCGGCTACAATGAGCAGTTCTTC.

CDR3 DNA: TGTGCCAGCAGCGTGGGCCTTTCCCCCTCCGAGCAGTACTTC. Its translation is CASSVGLSPSEQYF. V gene TRBV7-2 combines with J gene TRBJ2-7, with unresolved D. CDR3 length: 14 amino acids. Trimming took 5 bases from V and 6 from J, leaving 17 bases between them. Germline V lookup: CDR1 SGHTA, CDR2 FQGNSA.

This rearrangement joins TRBV19 to TRBJ1-5, with a possible D match to TRBD1 (5 bases). V was cut by 5 bases and J by 5 bases, with 10 bases left in between. The germline CDR1 and CDR2 sequences are LNHDA and SQIVND (reference sequence). The CDR3 sequence is 13 residues long. CDR3 DNA: TGTGCCAGTAGTGATGGGACTTATCAGCCCCAGCATTTT. The encoded protein is CASSDGTYQPQHF.

The V and J genes are TRBV6-5 and TRBJ2-5; 9 bases agree with TRBD2. Germline V gives CDR1 MNHEY, CDR2 SVGAGI. The CDR3 spans 15 residues. Germline trimming cut 6 bases from V and 5 bases from J; bases unmatched to any gene: 10. CDR3 bases: TGTGCCAGCAGCCCATCAAGGGCGGGGGGGGAGACCCAGTACTTC. Protein sequence: CASSPSRAGGETQYF.

This clone was seen just once. This chain links TRBV7-8 with TRBJ1-3, with TRBD1 matching 12 bases. J lost 3 bases, V lost 5 bases, and 17 bases had no gene match. The CDR3 has 20 residues. The germline V gene encodes CDR1 SGHVS and CDR2 FQNEAQ. The CDR3 spells CASSLTRGQGARHGGNTIYF. Here the CDR3 DNA reads TGTGCCAGCAGCCTGACCCGGGGACAGGGGGCGCGACATGGTGGAAACACCATATATTTT.

V is TRBV4-2 and J is TRBJ2-3; TRBD2 is a possible D gene (6 bases). Germline loops: CDR1 LGHNA, CDR2 YNFKEQ. The CDR3 runs 15 residues. V dropped 2 bases and J dropped 4 bases, with 13 bases sitting between them. CDR3 DNA: TGTGCCAGCAGCCAAACGGGAGCAGATGCAGATACGCAGTATTTT. It specifies CASSQTGADADTQYF.

The chain combines TRBV6-1 with TRBJ1-3; tentatively, D is TRBD1 (5 bases). V dropped 2 bases and J dropped 4 bases, with 15 bases sitting between them. Germline V gene lookup returns CDR1 MNHNS and CDR2 SASEGT. The CDR3 contains 16 residues. The CDR3 nucleotides read TGTGCCAGCAGTGAATGGGGAGGGGCGCGAGGAAACACCATATATTTT. Translated, it gives CASSEWGGARGNTIYF.

The chain employs TRBV30 and TRBJ1-2; D possibly corresponds to TRBD1 (5 bases). The V gene lost 1 base and the J gene lost 8 bases, with 14 bases spanning the gap. This CDR3 is built from 13 residues. Per the germline V gene, CDR1 is GTSNPN and CDR2 is SVGIG (reference sequence). The CDR3 DNA is TGTGCCTGGAGTGCCAGGGTTGCCGGGGGCTACACCTTC. Translated, it gives CAWSARVAGGYTF.

Here the CDR3 reads CASSLALATEAFF. DNA of the CDR3: TGTGCCAGCAGCTTAGCGTTGGCTACTGAAGCTTTCTTT. This chain links TRBV7-9 with TRBJ1-1; D call uncertain. The CDR3 runs 13 residues. V was trimmed by 0 bases and J by 5 bases, leaving 7 bases between them. Germline lookup yields CDR1 SEHNR and CDR2 FQNEAQ (reference sequence).

The V gene is TRBV18, the J gene TRBJ1-4; TRBD1 might be the D (5 bases). CDR3 length: 14 residues. V was clipped by 3 bases and J by 7 bases, with 12 bases between them. Germline V gives CDR1 KGHSH, CDR2 LQKENI. The CDR3 sequence is CASSPGQGGEKLFF. DNA of the CDR3: TGTGCCAGCTCACCGGGGCAGGGTGGTGAAAAACTGTTTTTT.

J is TRBJ2-3 and V is TRBV18; D possibly corresponds to TRBD1 (6 bases). Germline values: CDR1 KGHSH, CDR2 LQKENI. V lost 2 bases to trimming and J lost 5 bases, with 14 bases between them. This CDR3 spans 15 amino acids. The CDR3 sequence: CASSPLQGVEDTQYF. The CDR3 bases are TGTGCCAGCTCACCATTACAGGGTGTAGAAGATACGCAGTATTTT.

A single count supports this clone. J is TRBJ1-1 and V is TRBV2; TRBD1 might be the D (5 bases). This CDR3 spans 13 amino acids. The V end was cut by 7 bases, the J end by 3 bases, with 12 bases between. Germline assignment: CDR1 SNHLY and CDR2 FYNNEI. CDR3 amino acids: CASTRVLDTEAFF. The CDR3 nucleotides read TGTGCCAGCACCAGGGTTTTGGACACTGAAGCTTTCTTT.

The count of this clone is one. The chain has TRBV23-1 and TRBJ1-5, with 8 bases fitting TRBD1. TRBV23-1 qualifies as an ORF whose function is uncertain. The CDR3 runs to 18 residues. The V and J ends lost 0 bases and 1 base, in that order; junction bases with no gene match: 8. The CDR3 sequence: CASSQSFSDRGSNQPQHF. As DNA, the CDR3 is TGCGCCAGCAGTCAATCGTTTTCCGACAGGGGAAGCAATCAGCCCCAGCATTTT.